Listed here is a single T cell receptor beta chain. Its antigen remains unidentified. The data stem from a study of glioma-infiltrating T cells after dendritic cell vaccination. Generated by immunoSEQ multiplex PCR, the TCRdb table keeps only in-frame clones and is missing some. The profile shows 99,000 or so clones, around 80% of them singletons. Stated time point: after dendritic cell vaccination, including at tumor progression/relapse. General study results and limits: Longer survival after dendritic cell vaccination followed higher pretreatment TIL content.

CDR1 SNHLY and CDR2 FYNNEI come from the germline V gene. V was cut by 4 bases and J by 1 base, with 10 bases left in between. The CDR3 has 14 residues. The clonotype was recovered from a human donor with glioblastoma. The chain joins TRBV2 to TRBJ1-1; D unclear. The sample in question was blood, obtained after dendritic cell vaccination. The DNA of the CDR3 is TGTGCCAGCAGTGTTGCGCTGCAGAACACTGAAGCTTTCTTT. It translates to CASSVALQNTEAFF.